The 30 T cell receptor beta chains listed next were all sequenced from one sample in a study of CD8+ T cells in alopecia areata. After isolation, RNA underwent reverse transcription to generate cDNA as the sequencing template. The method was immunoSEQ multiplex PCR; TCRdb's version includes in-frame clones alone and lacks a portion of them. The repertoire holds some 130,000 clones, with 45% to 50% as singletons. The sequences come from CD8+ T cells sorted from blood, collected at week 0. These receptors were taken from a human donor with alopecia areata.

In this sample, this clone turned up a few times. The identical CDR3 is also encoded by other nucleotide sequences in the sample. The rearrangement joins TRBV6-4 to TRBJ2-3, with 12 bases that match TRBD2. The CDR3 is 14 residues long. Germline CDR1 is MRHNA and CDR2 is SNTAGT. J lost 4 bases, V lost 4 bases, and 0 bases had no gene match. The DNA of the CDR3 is TGTGCCAGCAGTGCTAGCGGGGGGGCAGATACGCAGTATTTT. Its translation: CASSASGGADTQYF.

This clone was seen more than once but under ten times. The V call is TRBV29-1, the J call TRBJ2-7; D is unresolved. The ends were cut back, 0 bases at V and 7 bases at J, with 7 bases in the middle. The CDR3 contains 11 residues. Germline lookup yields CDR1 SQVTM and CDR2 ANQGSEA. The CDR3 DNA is TGCAGCGTTGAAGATCCCCGAGAGCAGTACTTC. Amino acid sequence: CSVEDPREQYF.

This chain's CDR3 is CASSFNPPGAEGYEQYF. As DNA, the CDR3 is TGTGCCAGCAGTTTCAACCCGCCAGGGGCGGAGGGCTACGAGCAGTACTTC. The J gene is TRBJ2-7, the V gene TRBV27; D could derive from TRBD1 or TRBD2 (6 bases each). The V end lost 3 bases, the J end lost 3 bases, and 21 bases lay between the germline ends. The V gene's germline CDR1 is MNHEY and CDR2 SMNVEV (reference sequence). The CDR3 totals 17 residues.

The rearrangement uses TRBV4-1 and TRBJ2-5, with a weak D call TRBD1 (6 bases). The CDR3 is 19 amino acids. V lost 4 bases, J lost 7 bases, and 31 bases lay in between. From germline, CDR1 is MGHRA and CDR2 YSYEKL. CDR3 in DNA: TGCGCCAGCAGCCTACAACTACCGTCGGGACACCTCTTATCGGGGACCCAGTACTTC. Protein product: CASSLQLPSGHLLSGTQYF.

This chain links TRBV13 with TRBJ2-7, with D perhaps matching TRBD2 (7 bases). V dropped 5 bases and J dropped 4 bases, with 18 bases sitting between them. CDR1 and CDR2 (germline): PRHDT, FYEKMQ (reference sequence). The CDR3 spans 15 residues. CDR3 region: CASSGLGGRGYEQYF. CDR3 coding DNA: TGTGCCAGCAGCGGGCTGGGGGGGCGCGGTTACGAGCAGTACTTC.

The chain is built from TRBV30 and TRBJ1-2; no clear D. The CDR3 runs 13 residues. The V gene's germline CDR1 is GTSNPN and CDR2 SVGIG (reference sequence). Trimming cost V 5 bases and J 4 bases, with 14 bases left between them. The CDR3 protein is CAWGGGSGYGYTF. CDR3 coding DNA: TGTGCCTGGGGAGGAGGTTCAGGCTATGGCTACACCTTC.

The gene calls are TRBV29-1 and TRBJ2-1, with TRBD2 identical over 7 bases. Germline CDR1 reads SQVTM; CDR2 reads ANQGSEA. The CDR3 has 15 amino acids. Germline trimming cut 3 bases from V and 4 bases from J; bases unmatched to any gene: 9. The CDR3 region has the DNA TGCAGCGTTGATCAGCGGGGAAGCTTTTACAATGAGCAGTTCTTC. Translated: CSVDQRGSFYNEQFF.

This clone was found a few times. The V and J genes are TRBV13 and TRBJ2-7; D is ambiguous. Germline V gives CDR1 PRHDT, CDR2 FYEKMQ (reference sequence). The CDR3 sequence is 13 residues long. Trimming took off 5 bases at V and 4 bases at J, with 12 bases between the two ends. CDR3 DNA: TGTGCCAGCAGCCCCCCTAACCTGTACGAGCAGTACTTC. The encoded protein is CASSPPNLYEQYF.

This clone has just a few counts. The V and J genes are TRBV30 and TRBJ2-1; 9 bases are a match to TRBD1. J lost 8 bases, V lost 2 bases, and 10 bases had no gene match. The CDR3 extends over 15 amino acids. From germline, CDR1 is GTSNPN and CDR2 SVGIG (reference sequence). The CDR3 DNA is TGTGCCTGGAGTCCCGGGACAGGGCCTTTGGATGAGCAGTTCTTC. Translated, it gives CAWSPGTGPLDEQFF.

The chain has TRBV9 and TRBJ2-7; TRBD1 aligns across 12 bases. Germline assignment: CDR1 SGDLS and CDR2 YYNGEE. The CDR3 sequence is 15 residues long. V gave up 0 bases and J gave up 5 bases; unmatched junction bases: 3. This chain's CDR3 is CASSVEGTGGDEQYF. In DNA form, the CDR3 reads TGTGCCAGCAGCGTAGAGGGGACAGGGGGCGACGAGCAGTACTTC.

The CDR3 spells CASSPQGSDYNEQFF. CDR3 nucleotide sequence: TGTGCCAGCAGTCCCCAGGGGAGTGACTACAATGAGCAGTTCTTC. The chain uses TRBV13 and TRBJ2-1; tentative D call: TRBD1 (6 bases). The germline V and J ends were trimmed by 6 bases and 3 bases, with 15 bases remaining between them. CDR3 length equals 15 residues. In germline, CDR1 is PRHDT, CDR2 FYEKMQ (reference sequence).

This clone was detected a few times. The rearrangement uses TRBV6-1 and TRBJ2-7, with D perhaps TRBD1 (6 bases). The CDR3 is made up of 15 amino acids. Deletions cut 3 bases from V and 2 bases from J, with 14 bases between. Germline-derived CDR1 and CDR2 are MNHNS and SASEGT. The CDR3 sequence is CASSEAGVHPYEQYF. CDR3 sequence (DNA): TGTGCCAGCAGTGAGGCAGGGGTACACCCCTACGAGCAGTACTTC.

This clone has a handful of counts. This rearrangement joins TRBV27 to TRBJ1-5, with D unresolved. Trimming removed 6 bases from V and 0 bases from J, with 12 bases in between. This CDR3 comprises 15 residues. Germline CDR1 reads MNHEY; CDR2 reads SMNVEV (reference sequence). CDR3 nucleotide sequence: TGTGCCAGCAGGCCCGGACGGTATAGCAATCAGCCCCAGCATTTT. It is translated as CASRPGRYSNQPQHF.

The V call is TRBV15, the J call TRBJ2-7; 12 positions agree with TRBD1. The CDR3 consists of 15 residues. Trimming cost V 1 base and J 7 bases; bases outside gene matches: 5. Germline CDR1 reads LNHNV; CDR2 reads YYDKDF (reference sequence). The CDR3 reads CATSRGGQGAEEQYF. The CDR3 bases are TGTGCCACCAGCAGAGGGGGACAGGGGGCGGAGGAGCAGTACTTC.

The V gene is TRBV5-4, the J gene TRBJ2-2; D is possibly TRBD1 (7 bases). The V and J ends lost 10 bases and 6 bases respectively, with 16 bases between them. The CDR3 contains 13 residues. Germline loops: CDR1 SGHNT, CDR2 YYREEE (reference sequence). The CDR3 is CAGGTAPAGELFF. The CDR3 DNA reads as TGTGCCGGAGGGACAGCTCCCGCCGGGGAGCTGTTTTTT.

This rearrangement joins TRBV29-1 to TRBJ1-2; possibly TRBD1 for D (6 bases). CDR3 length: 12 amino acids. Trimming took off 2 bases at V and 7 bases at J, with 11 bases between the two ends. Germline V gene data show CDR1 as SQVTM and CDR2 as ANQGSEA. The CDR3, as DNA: TGCAGCGTTGAAATACAGGGCAGTGGCTACACCTTC. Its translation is CSVEIQGSGYTF.

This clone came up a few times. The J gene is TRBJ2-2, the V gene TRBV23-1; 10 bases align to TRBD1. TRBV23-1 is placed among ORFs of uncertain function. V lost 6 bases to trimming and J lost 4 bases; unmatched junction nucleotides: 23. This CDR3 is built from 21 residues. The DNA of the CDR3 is TGCGCCAGCAGCCTGCTCCGGGCTGCATCCGGGACAGGGGAACTCACCGGGGAGCTGTTTTTT. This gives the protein CASSLLRAASGTGELTGELFF.

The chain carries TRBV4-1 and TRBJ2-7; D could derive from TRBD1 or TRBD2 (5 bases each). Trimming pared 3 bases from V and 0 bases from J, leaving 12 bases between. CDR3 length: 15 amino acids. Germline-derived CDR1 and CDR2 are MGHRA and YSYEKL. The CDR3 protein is CASSQPAGGSYEQYF. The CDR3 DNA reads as TGCGCCAGCAGCCAGCCAGCTGGGGGCTCCTACGAGCAGTACTTC.

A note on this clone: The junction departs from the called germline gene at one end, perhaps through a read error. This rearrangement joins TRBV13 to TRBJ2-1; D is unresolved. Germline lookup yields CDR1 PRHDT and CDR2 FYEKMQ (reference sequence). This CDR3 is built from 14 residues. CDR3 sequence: CASSVGFSYNEQFF. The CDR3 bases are TGTGCCAGCAGCGTAGGGTTCTCCTACAATGAGCAGTTCTTC.

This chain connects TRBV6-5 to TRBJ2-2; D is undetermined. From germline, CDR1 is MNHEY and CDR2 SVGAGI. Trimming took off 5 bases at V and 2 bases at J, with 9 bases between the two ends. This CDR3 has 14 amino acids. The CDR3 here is CASSETYNTGELFF. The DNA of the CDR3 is TGTGCCAGCAGTGAGACATACAACACCGGGGAGCTGTTTTTT.

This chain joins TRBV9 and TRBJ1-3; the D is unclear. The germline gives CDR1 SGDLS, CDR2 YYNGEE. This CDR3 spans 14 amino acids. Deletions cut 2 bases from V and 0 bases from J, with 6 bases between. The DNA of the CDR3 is TGTGCCAGCAGCGTCCTCGTCTCTGGAAACACCATATATTTT. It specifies CASSVLVSGNTIYF.

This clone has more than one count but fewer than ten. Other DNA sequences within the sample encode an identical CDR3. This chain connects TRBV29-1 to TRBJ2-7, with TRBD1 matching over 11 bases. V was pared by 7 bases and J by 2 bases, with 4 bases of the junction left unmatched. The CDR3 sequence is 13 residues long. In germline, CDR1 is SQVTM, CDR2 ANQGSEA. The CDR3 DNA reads TGCAGCGCCCGGACAGGGGGCACCTACGAGCAGTACTTC. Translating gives CSARTGGTYEQYF.

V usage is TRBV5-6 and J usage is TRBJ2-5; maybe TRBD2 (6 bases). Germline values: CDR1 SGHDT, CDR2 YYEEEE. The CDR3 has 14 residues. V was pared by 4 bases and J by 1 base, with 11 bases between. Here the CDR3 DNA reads TGTGCCAGCAGCCACTGGGACTTCCAAGAGACCCAGTACTTC. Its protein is CASSHWDFQETQYF.

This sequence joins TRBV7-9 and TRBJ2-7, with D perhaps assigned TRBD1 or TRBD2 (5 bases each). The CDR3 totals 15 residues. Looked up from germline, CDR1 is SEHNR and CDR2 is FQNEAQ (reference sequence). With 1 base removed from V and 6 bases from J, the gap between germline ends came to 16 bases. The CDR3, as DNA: TGTGCCAGCAGCTTAGGGGAAGGGGACCCCCTCGAGCAGTACTTC. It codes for CASSLGEGDPLEQYF. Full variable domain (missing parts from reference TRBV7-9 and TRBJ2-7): DTGVSQNPRHKITKRGQNVTFRCDPISEHNRLYWYRQTLGQGPEFLTYFQNEAQLEKSRLLSDRFSAERPKGSFSTLEIQRTEQGDSAMYLCASSLGEGDPLEQYFGPGTRLTVT.

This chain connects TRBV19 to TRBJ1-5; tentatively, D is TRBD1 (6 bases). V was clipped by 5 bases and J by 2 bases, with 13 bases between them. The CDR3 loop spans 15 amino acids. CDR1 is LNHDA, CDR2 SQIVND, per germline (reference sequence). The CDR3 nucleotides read TGTGCCAGTAGTTTCATGGACAGCGGCAATCAGCCCCAGCATTTT. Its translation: CASSFMDSGNQPQHF.

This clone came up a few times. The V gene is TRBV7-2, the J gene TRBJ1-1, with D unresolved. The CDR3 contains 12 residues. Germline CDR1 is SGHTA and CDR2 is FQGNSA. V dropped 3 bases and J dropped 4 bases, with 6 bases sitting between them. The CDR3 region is CASSFRVTEAFF. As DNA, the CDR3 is TGTGCCAGCAGCTTCCGTGTCACTGAAGCTTTCTTT.

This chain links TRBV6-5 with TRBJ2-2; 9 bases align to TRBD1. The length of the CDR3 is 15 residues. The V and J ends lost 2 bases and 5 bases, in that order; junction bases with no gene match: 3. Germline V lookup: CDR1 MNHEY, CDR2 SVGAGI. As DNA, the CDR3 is TGTGCCAGCAGTTACCGGACAGGGGAAACCGGGGAGCTGTTTTTT. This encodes CASSYRTGETGELFF.

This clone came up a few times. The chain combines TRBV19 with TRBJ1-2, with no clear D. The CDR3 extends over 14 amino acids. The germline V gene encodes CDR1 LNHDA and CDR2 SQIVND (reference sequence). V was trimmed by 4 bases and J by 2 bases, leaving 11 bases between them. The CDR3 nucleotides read TGTGCCAGTAGTACTGCCGATCTCAACTATGGCTACACCTTC. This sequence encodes CASSTADLNYGYTF.

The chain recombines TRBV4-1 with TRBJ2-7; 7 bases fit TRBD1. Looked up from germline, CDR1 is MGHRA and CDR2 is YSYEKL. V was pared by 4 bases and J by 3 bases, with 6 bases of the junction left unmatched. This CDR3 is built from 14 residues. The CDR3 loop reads CASSRHGTVYEQYF. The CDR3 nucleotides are TGCGCCAGCAGCCGTCATGGGACAGTCTACGAGCAGTACTTC.

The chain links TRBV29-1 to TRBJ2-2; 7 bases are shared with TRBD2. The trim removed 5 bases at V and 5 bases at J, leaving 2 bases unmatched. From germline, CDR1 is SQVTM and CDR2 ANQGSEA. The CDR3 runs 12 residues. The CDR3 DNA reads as TGCAGCGTTCACGGGGGGACCGGGGAGCTGTTTTTT. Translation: CSVHGGTGELFF.